This T cell receptor (beta chain) was identified during a study of T cells after posttransplantation cyclophosphamide. General observations from the study: TRB overlap between skin or GI tissue T cells and blood was limited.

The table came from immunoSEQ multiplex PCR; TCRdb's copy has only in-frame clones and leaves some out. Altogether some 43,000 clones were found in the sample, and no singletons occur. The CDR3 has 15 amino acids. With 4 bases removed from V and 2 bases from J, the gap between germline ends came to 12 bases. Per the germline V gene, CDR1 is SGHRS and CDR2 is YFSETQ. In its sample, this clone was seen many times. Its cognate antigen is unknown. The TCR sequence derives from a man in his forties in good health, CMV-negative, and a related stem cell transplant donor. Material for sequencing was PBMCs. The J gene is TRBJ1-4, the V gene TRBV5-1, with unresolved D. CDR3: CASSEGRITNEKLFF. The DNA of the CDR3 is TGCGCCAGCAGCGAGGGCCGCATTACTAATGAAAAACTGTTTTTT.